This TCR beta chain comes out of a study of metastatic and nonmetastatic thyroid tumors. At the level of the study: Samples came from malignant and benign thyroid patients, and repertoires were compared across blood and tumor or nodule tissue.

Every patient underwent thyroid surgery untreated. The CDR3 loop spans 14 amino acids. Germline V gives CDR1 ENHRY, CDR2 SYGVKD. With 5 bases clipped from V and 8 bases from J, the junction kept 8 bases outside the gene matches. This clone was found many times. In the study's own analysis: Between-group CDR3 differences, defined by clinicopathological status, yielded a distant-metastasis classifier for papillary thyroid cancer. TCRdb re-clonotyped the PCR reads through MiXCR. These V and J calls rely on TCRdb rather than the paper's analysis. The sample has about 39,000 clones, around 20% seen once; the top ten hold about 17%.

The V and J genes are TRBV10-3 and TRBJ2-1; 8 bases are shared with TRBD1. The specimen was blood. The sequence was obtained from a female donor with papillary thyroid cancer or a benign thyroid nodule (not recorded which). Some clones in this sample may be carry-over from other donors' samples. The CDR3 DNA reads TGTGCCATCAGTTGGCAGGGGGCAACGGATGAGCAGTTCTTC. This codes for CAISWQGATDEQFF.